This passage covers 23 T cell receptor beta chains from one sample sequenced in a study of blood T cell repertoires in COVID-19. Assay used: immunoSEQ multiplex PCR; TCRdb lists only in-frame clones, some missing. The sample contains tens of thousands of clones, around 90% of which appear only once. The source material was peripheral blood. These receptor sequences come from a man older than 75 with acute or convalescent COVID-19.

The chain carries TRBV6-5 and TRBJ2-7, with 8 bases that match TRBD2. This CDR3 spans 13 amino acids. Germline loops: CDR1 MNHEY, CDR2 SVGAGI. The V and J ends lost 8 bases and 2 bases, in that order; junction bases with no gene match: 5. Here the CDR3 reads CASGRGAAYEQYF. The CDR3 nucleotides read TGTGCCAGCGGGCGGGGGGCGGCCTACGAGCAGTACTTC.

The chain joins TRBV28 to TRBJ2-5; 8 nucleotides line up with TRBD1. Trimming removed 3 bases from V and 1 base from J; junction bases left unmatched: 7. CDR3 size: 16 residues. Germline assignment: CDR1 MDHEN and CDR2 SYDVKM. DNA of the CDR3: TGTGCCAGCAGTTTGACAGGGGTGGCCACCCAAGAGACCCAGTACTTC. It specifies CASSLTGVATQETQYF.

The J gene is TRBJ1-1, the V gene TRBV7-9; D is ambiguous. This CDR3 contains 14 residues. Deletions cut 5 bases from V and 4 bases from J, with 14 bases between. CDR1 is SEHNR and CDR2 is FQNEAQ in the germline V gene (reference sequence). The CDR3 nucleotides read TGTGCCAGCAGCCCCACCGGACTGGCCACTGAAGCTTTCTTT. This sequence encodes CASSPTGLATEAFF.

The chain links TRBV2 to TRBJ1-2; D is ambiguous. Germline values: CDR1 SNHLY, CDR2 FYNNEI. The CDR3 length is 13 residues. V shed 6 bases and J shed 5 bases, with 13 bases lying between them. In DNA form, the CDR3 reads TGTGCCAGCAGCGAATCTCGAGGTTATGGCTACACCTTC. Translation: CASSESRGYGYTF.

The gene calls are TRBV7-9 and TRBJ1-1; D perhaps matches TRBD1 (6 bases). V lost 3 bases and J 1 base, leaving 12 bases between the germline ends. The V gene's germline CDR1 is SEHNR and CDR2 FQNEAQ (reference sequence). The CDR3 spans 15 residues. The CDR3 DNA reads TGTGCCAGCAGCTTGGGGCAAGGGGGGAACACTGAAGCTTTCTTT. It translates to CASSLGQGGNTEAFF.

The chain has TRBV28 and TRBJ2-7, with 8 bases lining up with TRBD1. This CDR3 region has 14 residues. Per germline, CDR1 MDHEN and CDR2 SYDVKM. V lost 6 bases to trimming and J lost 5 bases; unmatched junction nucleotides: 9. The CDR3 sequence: CASSEPGQVDEQYF. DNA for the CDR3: TGTGCCAGCAGCGAACCGGGACAGGTCGACGAGCAGTACTTC.

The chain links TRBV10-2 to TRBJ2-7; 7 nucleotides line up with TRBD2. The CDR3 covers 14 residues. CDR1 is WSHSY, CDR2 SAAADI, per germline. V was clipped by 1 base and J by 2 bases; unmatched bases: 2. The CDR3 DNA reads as TGCGCCAGCAGTGAGTTGGGGGGGACCTACGAGCAGTACTTC. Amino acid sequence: CASSELGGTYEQYF.

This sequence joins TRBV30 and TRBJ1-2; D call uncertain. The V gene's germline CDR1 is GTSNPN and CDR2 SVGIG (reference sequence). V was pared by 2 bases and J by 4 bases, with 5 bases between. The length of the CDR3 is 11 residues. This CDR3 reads CAWSSLYGYTF. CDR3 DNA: TGTGCCTGGAGTAGCCTCTATGGCTACACCTTC. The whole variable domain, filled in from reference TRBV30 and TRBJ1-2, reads SQTIHQWPATLVQPVGSPLSLECTVEGTSNPNLYWYRQAAGRGLQLLFYSVGIGQISSEVPQNLSASRPQDRQFILSSKKLLLSDSGFYLCAWSSLYGYTFGSGTRLTVV.

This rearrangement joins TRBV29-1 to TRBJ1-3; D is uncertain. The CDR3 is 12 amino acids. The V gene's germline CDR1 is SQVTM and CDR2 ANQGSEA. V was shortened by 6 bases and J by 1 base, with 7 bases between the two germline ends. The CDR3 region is CSVTESGNTIYF. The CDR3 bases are TGCAGCGTCACCGAGTCTGGAAACACCATATATTTT.

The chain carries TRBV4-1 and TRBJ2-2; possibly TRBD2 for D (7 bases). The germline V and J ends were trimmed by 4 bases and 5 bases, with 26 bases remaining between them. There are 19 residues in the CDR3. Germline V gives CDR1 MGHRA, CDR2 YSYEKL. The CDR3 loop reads CASSPTPPGGLLGTGELFF. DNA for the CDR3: TGCGCCAGCAGCCCTACTCCCCCGGGGGGCCTACTAGGGACCGGGGAGCTGTTTTTT.

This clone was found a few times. The CDR3 nucleotides are TGCGCCAGCAGTGAGCCTTCAACCGCCGGATGGGGACAGGGGGCGCCGAACGAGCAGTACTTC. It specifies CASSEPSTAGWGQGAPNEQYF. The chain uses TRBV10-1 and TRBJ2-7; 12 bases map to TRBD1. Germline CDR1 reads WNHNN; CDR2 reads SYGVQD (reference sequence). V was pared by 2 bases and J by 5 bases, with 22 bases of the junction left unmatched. The length of the CDR3 is 21 residues.

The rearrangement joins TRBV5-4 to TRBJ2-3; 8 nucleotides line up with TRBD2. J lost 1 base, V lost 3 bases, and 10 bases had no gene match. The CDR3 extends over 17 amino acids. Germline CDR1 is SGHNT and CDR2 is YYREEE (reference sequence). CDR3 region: CASSWKTGTRGTDTQYF. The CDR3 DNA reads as TGTGCCAGCAGCTGGAAAACCGGGACTAGAGGCACAGATACGCAGTATTTT.

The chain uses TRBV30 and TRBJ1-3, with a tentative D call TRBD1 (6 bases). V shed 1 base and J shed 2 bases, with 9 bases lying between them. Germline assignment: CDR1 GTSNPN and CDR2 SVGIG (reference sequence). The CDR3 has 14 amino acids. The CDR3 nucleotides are TGTGCCTGGAGTGAGGGGGAACCTGGAAACACCATATATTTT. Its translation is CAWSEGEPGNTIYF.

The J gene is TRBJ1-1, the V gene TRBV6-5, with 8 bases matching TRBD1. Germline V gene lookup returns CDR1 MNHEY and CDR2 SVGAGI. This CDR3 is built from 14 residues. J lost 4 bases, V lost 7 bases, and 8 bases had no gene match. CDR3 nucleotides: TGTGCCAGCACCTACCAGCAGGGGGCCACTGAAGCTTTCTTT. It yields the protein CASTYQQGATEAFF.

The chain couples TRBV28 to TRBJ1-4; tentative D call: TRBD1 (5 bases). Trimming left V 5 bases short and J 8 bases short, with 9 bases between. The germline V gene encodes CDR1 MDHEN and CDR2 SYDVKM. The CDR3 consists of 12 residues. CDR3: CASSRRGEKLFF. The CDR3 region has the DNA TGTGCCAGCAGTCGCCGGGGGGAAAAACTGTTTTTT. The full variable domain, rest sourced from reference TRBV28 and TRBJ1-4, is DVKVTQSSRYLVKRTGEKVFLECVQDMDHENMFWYRQDPGLGLRLIYFSYDVKMKEKGDIPEGYSVSREKKERFSLILESASTNQTSMYLCASSRRGEKLFFGSGTQLSVL.

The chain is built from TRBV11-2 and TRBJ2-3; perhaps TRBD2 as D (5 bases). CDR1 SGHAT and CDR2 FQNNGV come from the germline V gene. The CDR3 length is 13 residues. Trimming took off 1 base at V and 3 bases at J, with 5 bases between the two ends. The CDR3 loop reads CASSLGGTDTQYF. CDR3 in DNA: TGTGCCAGCAGCTTAGGCGGGACAGATACGCAGTATTTT.

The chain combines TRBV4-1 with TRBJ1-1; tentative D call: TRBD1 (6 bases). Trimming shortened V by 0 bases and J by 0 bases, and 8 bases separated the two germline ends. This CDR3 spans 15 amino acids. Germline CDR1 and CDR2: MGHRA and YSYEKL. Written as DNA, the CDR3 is TGCGCCAGCAGCCAAGAAGGACAGATGAACACTGAAGCTTTCTTT. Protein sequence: CASSQEGQMNTEAFF.

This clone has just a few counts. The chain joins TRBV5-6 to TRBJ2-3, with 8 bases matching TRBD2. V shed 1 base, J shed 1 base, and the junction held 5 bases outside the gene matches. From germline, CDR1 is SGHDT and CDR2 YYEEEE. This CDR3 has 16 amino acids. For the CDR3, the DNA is TGTGCCAGCAGCTTGAGGTTTAGCGGGGGCACAGATACGCAGTATTTT. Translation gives CASSLRFSGGTDTQYF.

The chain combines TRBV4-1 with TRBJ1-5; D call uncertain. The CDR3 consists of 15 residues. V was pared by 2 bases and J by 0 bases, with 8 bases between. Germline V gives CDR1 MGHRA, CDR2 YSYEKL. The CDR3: CASSQWGDSNQPQHF. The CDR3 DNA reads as TGCGCCAGCAGCCAATGGGGAGATAGCAATCAGCCCCAGCATTTT.

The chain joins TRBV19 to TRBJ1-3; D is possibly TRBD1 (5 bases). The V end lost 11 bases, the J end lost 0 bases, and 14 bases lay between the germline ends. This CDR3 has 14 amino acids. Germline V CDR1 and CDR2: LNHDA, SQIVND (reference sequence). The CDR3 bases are TGTGCCGGGGCCTCAGGCAACTCTGGAAACACCATATATTTT. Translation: CAGASGNSGNTIYF.

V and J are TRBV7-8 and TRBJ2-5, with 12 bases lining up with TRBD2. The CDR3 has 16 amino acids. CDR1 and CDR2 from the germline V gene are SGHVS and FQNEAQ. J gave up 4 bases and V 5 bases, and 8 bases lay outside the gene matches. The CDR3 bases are TGTGCCAGCAGCATCCTAGCGGGGGGGCGCCGAGAGACCCAGTACTTC. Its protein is CASSILAGGRRETQYF.

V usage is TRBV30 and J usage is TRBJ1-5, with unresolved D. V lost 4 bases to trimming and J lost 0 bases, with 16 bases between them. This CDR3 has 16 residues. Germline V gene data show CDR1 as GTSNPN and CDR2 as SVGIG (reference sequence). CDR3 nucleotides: TGTGCCTGGACCTCAGAGGAGACCCATAGCAATCAGCCCCAGCATTTT. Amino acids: CAWTSEETHSNQPQHF.

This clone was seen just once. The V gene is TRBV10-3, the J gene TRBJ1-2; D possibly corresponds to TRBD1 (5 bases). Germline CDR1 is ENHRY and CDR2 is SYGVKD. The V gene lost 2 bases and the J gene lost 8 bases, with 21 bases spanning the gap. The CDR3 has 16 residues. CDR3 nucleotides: TGTGCCATCAGTGAGGGTTTTGTGGGCCAGGGCGGCGGCTACACCTTC. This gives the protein CAISEGFVGQGGGYTF.